These 23 T cell receptor beta chains came from one sample sequenced in a study of post-analysis software for immune sequencing data. Overall study results and limits: TRBV segments more frequent in patients than in controls numbered roughly 5 and included TRBV5-6, TRBV5-1 and TRBV20-1.

Prepared TCR beta cDNA libraries contained unique molecular identifiers. One entry per CDR3 protein results from TCRdb running MiXCR on the PCR reads. Of 150,000 to 200,000 distinct CDR3 sequences listed, roughly 30% are singletons. These receptors have no identified antigens. The source material was blood. Source of these receptors: a girl aged 10-17 years with multiple sclerosis.

This clonotype turned up a few times. The chain combines TRBV18 with TRBJ2-5; 11 bases match TRBD2. Germline CDR1 is KGHSH and CDR2 is LQKENI. The CDR3 has 17 residues. Trimming removed 0 bases from V and 5 bases from J; junction bases left unmatched: 8. The CDR3 DNA reads TGTGCCAGCTCACCACCGTTACTAGCGGGAGTTTGGGAGACCCAGTACTTC. Its protein product is CASSPPLLAGVWETQYF.

This chain uses TRBV20-1 with TRBJ2-7, with TRBD1 matching over 7 bases. Germline V gene data show CDR1 as DFQATT and CDR2 as SNEGSKA (reference sequence). The CDR3 covers 16 residues. V lost 0 bases to trimming and J lost 3 bases; unmatched junction nucleotides: 11. CDR3 loop: CSARDLGGRTLYEQYF. The CDR3 DNA reads as TGCAGTGCTAGAGATCTAGGGGGCAGGACCCTCTACGAGCAGTACTTC.

This clonotype occurred a few times. V usage is TRBV27 and J usage is TRBJ2-1; TRBD2 matches 8 bases. With 7 bases clipped from V and 6 bases from J, the junction kept 14 bases outside the gene matches. CDR3 size: 16 residues. Germline CDR1 MNHEY, CDR2 SMNVEV (reference sequence). CDR3 residues: CASTPFVTSGLNEQFF. CDR3 in DNA: TGTGCCAGCACTCCCTTCGTTACTAGCGGACTCAATGAGCAGTTCTTC.

This chain joins TRBV29-1 and TRBJ1-1; 9 nucleotides agree with TRBD1. Germline CDR1 and CDR2: SQVTM and ANQGSEA. V gave up 6 bases and J gave up 8 bases; unmatched junction bases: 7. The CDR3 is made up of 12 amino acids. The CDR3 nucleotides are TGCAGCGTGCGCCTTGGACAGGGGGAAGCTTTCTTT. Translation: CSVRLGQGEAFF.

This clonotype appeared a few times. J is TRBJ1-2 and V is TRBV7-8, with 7 bases lining up with TRBD1. The germline gives CDR1 SGHVS, CDR2 FQNEAQ. V was pared by 1 base and J by 4 bases, with 6 bases of the junction left unmatched. The CDR3 extends over 15 amino acids. CDR3 loop: CASSLVRDRIYGYTF. DNA for the CDR3: TGTGCCAGCAGCTTAGTTCGGGACAGAATCTATGGCTACACCTTC.

This clonotype occurred a few times. The chain links TRBV3-1 to TRBJ2-7; 8 nucleotides agree with TRBD2. Per germline, CDR1 LGHDT and CDR2 YNNKEL (reference sequence). J lost 3 bases, V lost 0 bases, and 4 bases had no gene match. The CDR3 has 15 amino acids. Here the CDR3 reads CASSQEGLAGYEQYF. CDR3 nucleotide sequence: TGTGCCAGCAGCCAAGAAGGTCTAGCGGGCTACGAGCAGTACTTC.

Notes on this clonotype: Given a much more abundant clone one base away, this may be a read error. The rearrangement uses TRBV20-1 and TRBJ2-1, with 8 bases matching TRBD2. In germline, CDR1 is DFQATT, CDR2 SNEGSKA (reference sequence). The CDR3 has 14 amino acids. This chain's CDR3 is CSASQLADYNEQVF. The CDR3 DNA reads as TGCAGTGCTAGTCAACTAGCGGACTACAATGAGCAGGTCTTC.

Points on this clonotype: A much larger clonotype is one base distant, so this may be a read error. This chain connects TRBV12-3 or TRBV12-4 to TRBJ2-5; the match to TRBD1 covers 10 bases. The CDR3 is 14 amino acids. J gave up 11 bases and V 5 bases, and 11 bases lay outside the gene matches. CDR3 region: CASSRQGAEGGQYF. The CDR3 nucleotides are TGTGCCAGCAGTCGACAGGGGGCCGAGGGCGGGCAGTACTTC.

This clonotype was picked up a small number of times. V is TRBV6-1 and J is TRBJ1-5; 11 bases match TRBD1. The CDR3 extends over 18 amino acids. Germline CDR1 is MNHNS and CDR2 is SASEGT. J lost 1 base, V lost 6 bases, and 11 bases had no gene match. The CDR3: CASSRGQGGSGSNQPQHF. The CDR3 DNA reads TGTGCCAGCAGCCGGGGACAGGGGGGTTCTGGGAGCAATCAGCCCCAGCATTTT.

About this clonotype itself: A much more abundant neighbour one base away suggests this may be a read error. This chain connects TRBV29-1 to TRBJ2-3; 8 nucleotides align to TRBD2. The germline V gene has CDR1 SQVTM and CDR2 ANQGSEA. There are 13 residues in the CDR3. CDR3 nucleotides: TGCAGCGTCCTCGGGACTAGGCTGGATACGCGGTATTTT. Translating it yields CSVLGTRLDTRYF.

The rearrangement links TRBV14 to TRBJ2-1; D uncertain. Germline CDR1 reads SGHDN; CDR2 reads FVKESK. The V end lost 0 bases, the J end lost 11 bases, and 11 bases lay between the germline ends. The CDR3 spans 13 residues. DNA of the CDR3: TGTGCCAGCAGCCAAGAATACGGACGGAAGCAGTTCTTC. Translated: CASSQEYGRKQFF. The variable domain in full, completed from reference TRBV14 and TRBJ2-1, reads EAGVTQFPSHSVIEKGQTVTLRCDPISGHDNLYWYRRVMGKEIKFLLHFVKESKQDESGMPNNRFLAERTGGTYSTLKVQPAELEDSGVYFCASSQEYGRKQFFGPGTRLTVL.

This clonotype was detected many times. V usage is TRBV10-3 and J usage is TRBJ2-1; 14 nucleotides line up with TRBD2. The germline V gene encodes CDR1 ENHRY and CDR2 SYGVKD. The CDR3 spans 21 residues. Trimming removed 6 bases from V and 5 bases from J; junction bases left unmatched: 21. The CDR3 sequence is CAISDVPGLAGVPKQHNEQFF. CDR3 DNA: TGTGCCATCAGCGACGTACCGGGACTAGCGGGAGTACCCAAACAACACAATGAGCAGTTCTTC.

The rearrangement links TRBV28 to TRBJ1-1; 8 nucleotides line up with TRBD1. Germline loops: CDR1 MDHEN, CDR2 SYDVKM. This CDR3 is 14 amino acids long. Trimming took 3 bases from V and 5 from J; bases not matched to a gene: 5. CDR3 sequence reads: CASSFATGGTEAFF. In nucleotides, the CDR3 is TGTGCCAGCAGTTTTGCCACAGGGGGTACTGAAGCTTTCTTT.

Ten or more counts support this clonotype. This sequence joins TRBV4-1 and TRBJ2-1, with 7 bases lining up with TRBD2. Unmatched junction bases numbered 11, after V lost 0 bases and J lost 6 bases. CDR3 length equals 17 residues. CDR1 is MGHRA, CDR2 YSYEKL, per germline. CDR3 DNA: TGCGCCAGCAGCCAAGAAAGGGGCGGGAGAAGGTCCAATGAGCAGTTCTTC. It codes for CASSQERGGRRSNEQFF.

This chain connects TRBV28 to TRBJ2-4; D is unresolved. The CDR3 totals 14 residues. V lost 6 bases, J lost 2 bases, and 11 bases lay in between. From germline, CDR1 is MDHEN and CDR2 SYDVKM. Here the CDR3 DNA reads TGTGCCAGCAGGAAACGAGTGACCAAAAACATTCAGTACTTC. It translates to CASRKRVTKNIQYF.

This chain joins TRBV5-8 and TRBJ1-1; D is uncertain. In germline, CDR1 is SGHTS, CDR2 YDEGEE. Trimming left V 4 bases short and J 3 bases short, with 10 bases between. This CDR3 is built from 13 residues. CDR3 sequence (DNA): TGTGCCAGCAGCGTACTTCCTTACACTGAAGCTTTCTTT. Its translation: CASSVLPYTEAFF.

Notes on this clonotype: This could be a read error, since a much larger clone is one nucleotide away. The rearrangement links TRBV29-1 to TRBJ2-3, with D maybe TRBD2 (6 bases). CDR3 length: 13 amino acids. V dropped 7 bases and J dropped 4 bases, with 15 bases sitting between them. Germline V CDR1 and CDR2: SQVTM, ANQGSEA. CDR3: CSGRLVEADTQYF. Written as DNA, the CDR3 is TGCAGCGGCAGACTAGTAGAAGCAGATACGCAGTATTTT.

The sample holds a few counts of this clonotype. The chain combines TRBV4-2 with TRBJ1-5; D unclear. Per germline, CDR1 LGHNA and CDR2 YNFKEQ. Trimming stripped 0 bases from V and 1 base from J, with 7 bases between. This CDR3 has 15 amino acids. The CDR3 loop reads CASSQEGWSNQPQHF. As DNA, the CDR3 is TGTGCCAGCAGCCAAGAGGGGTGGAGCAATCAGCCCCAGCATTTT.

This clonotype appeared a few times. This chain uses TRBV20-1 with TRBJ1-4, with 9 positions matching TRBD1. This CDR3 has 13 amino acids. Germline assignment: CDR1 DFQATT and CDR2 SNEGSKA (reference sequence). The V gene end was trimmed by 6 bases and the J gene end by 8 bases; junction bases not matched to a gene: 7. The CDR3 nucleotides read TGCAGTGCCACGGACAGGGGACAAGAAAAACTGTTTTTT. Its translation: CSATDRGQEKLFF.

Worth noting for this clonotype: The junction does not match germline at one end; this may be a read error. The rearrangement uses TRBV12-3 or TRBV12-4 and TRBJ1-4; 10 nucleotides agree with TRBD1. The CDR3 totals 18 residues. DNA of the CDR3: TGTGCCAGCAGTTCTCGGGACAGGGGTGAGGGACTAAGTGAAAAACGGTTTTTT. Amino acids: CASSSRDRGEGLSEKRFF.

About this clonotype: A much larger clone lies a single base off, so this may be a read error. This sequence joins TRBV27 and TRBJ2-5; 7 bases are a match to TRBD2. The DNA matches TRBJ2-7 better at its end, which makes the J call doubtful. Germline V lookup: CDR1 MNHEY, CDR2 SMNVEV (reference sequence). CDR3 length equals 15 residues. In DNA form, the CDR3 reads TGTGCCAGCAGTTTATCCACCAGCGGGGTCTACGAGCAGTACTTC. This sequence encodes CASSLSTSGVYEQYF.

This clonotype was seen repeatedly, ten times or more. The chain combines TRBV5-5 with TRBJ2-1, with 14 bases aligning to TRBD2. The CDR3 totals 17 residues. Germline values: CDR1 SGHKS, CDR2 YYEKEE (reference sequence). V lost 4 bases to trimming and J lost 10 bases; unmatched junction nucleotides: 13. Here the CDR3 DNA reads TGTGCCAGCAGCGCTACTCTGACTAGCGGGAGGGCAGAAGAGCAGTTCTTC. It codes for CASSATLTSGRAEEQFF.

A note on this clonotype: This clone may be a read error of a much larger clone one base away. This chain links TRBV29-1 with TRBJ2-5, with 14 bases matching TRBD2. The last part of the DNA fits TRBJ2-7 better; the J call may be wrong. Germline CDR1 is SQVTM and CDR2 is ANQGSEA. The CDR3 is 15 amino acids. The CDR3 DNA follows: TGCAGCGTTGAGGGGACTAGCGGGAGTGGCGACGAGCAGTACTTC. It yields the protein CSVEGTSGSGDEQYF.